This T cell receptor beta chain was observed in a study of lymphopenia after photon versus proton radiotherapy. Profiled with immunoSEQ multiplex PCR; TCRdb holds only in-frame clones, not every one. The sample yields 150,000 or so clones, approximately 90% seen once. Findings of the study overall: Photon-treated patients lost naive T cells and TCR diversity; proton-treated stayed stable. Authors raise, but do not show, better survival with proton therapy. In patients who died, overall survival fell as post-nadir TCR diversity dropped more.

A word on this clone: Antigen specificity is unknown.

Germline trimming cut 1 base from V and 5 bases from J; bases unmatched to any gene: 7. The CDR3 has 15 residues. Germline V lookup: CDR1 GTSNPN, CDR2 SVGIG (reference sequence). The source is a man aged 50 to 60 with gastric cancer. The sequencing used peripheral blood, collected from a patient treated with photon-based radiotherapy. This chain connects TRBV30 to TRBJ2-1; 8 bases agree with TRBD1. The DNA of the CDR3 is TGTGCCTGGAGTGGAATGGACAGGGCGGACAATGAGCAGTTCTTC. Translating it yields CAWSGMDRADNEQFF.